This TCR beta chain was sequenced during a study of post-analysis software for immune sequencing data (dated by TCRdb to between 2014 and 2017). About the full investigation: Disease courses on record covered relapsing-remitting, secondary progressive and progressive-relapsing multiple sclerosis, though some patients had no subtype annotation. The multiple sclerosis patient repertoires were compared with more than 10 previously published healthy control repertoires from donors aged 6 to 25 years. A subset of samples was prepared in parallel using single-end sample barcoding, then pooled and co-amplified after Illumina adapter ligation.

Of note for this clonotype: There is no known antigen for this receptor. No base qualities exist here, and no much larger clone lies one base off it.

Broad study findings and their caveats: Direct clustering with F measure showed strong co-clustering of samples prepared in the same batch, prompting a batch-effect correction. The control group was slightly older than the multiple sclerosis patient group. Compared with controls, multiple sclerosis patients had significantly lower normalized Chao1 diversity, a finding suggesting substantial peripheral T-cell clonal expansion.

To demonstrate the VDJtools post-analysis software, the study profiled TCR beta repertoires from the peripheral blood of 10 to 15 young patients with multiple sclerosis. The patients with multiple sclerosis were children and adolescents between about 6 and 17 years of age. Library creation used PCR. This sample was sequenced with an Illumina HiSeq 2500. To reduce PCR and sequencing biases, unique molecular identifiers were built into the TCR beta cDNA libraries. Every 1 to 10 million input T cells yielded approximately 500,000 cDNA molecules, meaning each molecule approximated one T cell. The patient libraries were prepared and sequenced using the same protocol as the earlier healthy control dataset. Samples belonging to the same batch were prepared together, multiplexed and sequenced on a shared HiSeq lane. The paper's data handling went like this. Raw barcoded reads were processed with MIGEC, and single-read molecular identifier groups were discarded before consensus assembly and CDR3 extraction. VDJtools was used for post-analysis of the clonotype tables, with diversity normalized by down-sampling every dataset to the smallest sample size. In repertoire overlap clustering, CDR3 amino acid sequences, but not nucleotide sequences, were matched to correct batch-related cross-sample contamination. TCRdb reprocessed the public reads (quality trimming at Q25 with fastp, clone calling with MiXCR) and kept in-frame beta chains. All rows with the same CDR3 protein become a single entry with the most common DNA and genes. TCRdb assigned the V and J calls; the authors' analysis was not used. The sample records some 240,000 distinct CDR3 sequences, about 40% of which are singletons. The top ten constitute around 4.8% of the sample.

The TCR comes from a girl aged 5 to 17 with multiple sclerosis. The sequenced sample was blood.

The CDR3 protein sequence reads: CASRDPTGLDGYTF. The bases are TGTGCCAGCAGGGACCCGACAGGGTTGGATGGCTACACCTTC. Here the chain combines TRBV6-5 and TRBJ1-2, and TRBD1 matches 7 of the central bases. Trimming leaves V shorter by 6 bases and J shorter by 6 bases, with the junction holding 10 bases beyond the gene matches. CDR1 and CDR2 (MNHEY, SVGAGI) derive from the germline V gene. The cysteine opens and the phenylalanine closes a CDR3 of 14 amino acids. The only DNA kept is the CDR3, 42 bases in frame from the first base.